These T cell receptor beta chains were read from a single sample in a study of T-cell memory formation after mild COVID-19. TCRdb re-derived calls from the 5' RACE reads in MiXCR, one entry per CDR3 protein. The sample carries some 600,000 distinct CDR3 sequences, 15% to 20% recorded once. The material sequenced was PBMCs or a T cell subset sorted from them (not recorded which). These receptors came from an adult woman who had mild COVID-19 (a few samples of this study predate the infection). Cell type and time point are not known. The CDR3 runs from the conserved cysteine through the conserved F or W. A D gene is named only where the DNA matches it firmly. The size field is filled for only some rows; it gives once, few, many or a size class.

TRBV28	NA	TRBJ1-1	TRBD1	CASSLDRGPFF	TGTGCCAGCAGTTTGGACAGGGGTCCTTTCTTT
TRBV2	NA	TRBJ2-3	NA	CASSAERSTDTQYF	TGTGCCAGCAGTGCCGAGCGGAGCACAGATACGCAGTATTTT
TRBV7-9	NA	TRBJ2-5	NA	CASSSDWLRTQYF	TGTGCCAGCAGCTCCGACTGGTTAAGGACCCAGTACTTC
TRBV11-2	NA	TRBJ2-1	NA	CASSLVPQGRDNEQFF	TGTGCCAGCAGCTTAGTTCCCCAGGGTAGAGACAATGAGCAGTTCTTC
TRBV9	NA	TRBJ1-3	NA	CASSVGEGAGNTIYF	TGTGCCAGCAGCGTAGGGGAAGGGGCTGGAAACACCATATATTTT
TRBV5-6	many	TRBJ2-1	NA	CASSLFGQLLNEQFF	TGTGCCAGCAGCTTGTTTGGACAATTACTCAATGAGCAGTTCTTC
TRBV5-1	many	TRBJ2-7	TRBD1	CASSSTGGTRYEQYF	TGCGCCAGCAGCTCCACAGGGGGAACCCGCTACGAGCAGTACTTC
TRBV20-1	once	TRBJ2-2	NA	CSDRVDSNTGELFF	TGCAGTGATAGAGTTGACAGCAACACCGGGGAGCTGTTTTTT
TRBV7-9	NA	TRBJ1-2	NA	CASSVPGHKDGYTF	TGTGCCAGCAGCGTTCCGGGACACAAGGATGGCTACACCTTC
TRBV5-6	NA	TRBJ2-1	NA	CASSLQGLRNNEQFF	TGTGCCAGCAGCTTACAAGGACTCCGAAACAATGAGCAGTTCTTC
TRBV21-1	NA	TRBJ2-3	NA	CASSNLGSHTDTQYF	TGTGCCAGCAGCAACTTGGGCAGCCACACAGATACGCAGTATTTT
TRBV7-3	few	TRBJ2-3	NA	CASSLLPTDTQYF	TGTGCCAGCAGCTTATTACCCACAGATACGCAGTATTTT
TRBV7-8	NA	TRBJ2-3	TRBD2	CASSFTRLAGDTQYF	TGTGCCAGCAGCTTTACGCGACTAGCGGGAGATACGCAGTATTTT
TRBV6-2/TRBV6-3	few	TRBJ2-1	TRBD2	CASSLTSGRASEQFF	TGTGCCAGCAGTCTGACTAGCGGGAGGGCGAGTGAGCAGTTCTTC
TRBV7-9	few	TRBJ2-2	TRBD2	CASNLLAGGVSGELFF	TGTGCCAGCAACCTCCTAGCGGGGGGAGTGTCCGGGGAGCTGTTTTTT
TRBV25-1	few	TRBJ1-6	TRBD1	CASSELGQGYNSPLHF	TGTGCCAGCAGTGAATTGGGACAGGGCTATAATTCACCCCTCCACTTT
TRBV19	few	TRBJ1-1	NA	CASSIEGMAADPEAFF	TGTGCCAGTAGTATAGAGGGTATGGCGGCGGACCCTGAAGCTTTCTTT
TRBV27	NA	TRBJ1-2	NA	CASRSGEFYGYTF	TGTGCCAGCAGATCGGGGGAATTCTATGGCTACACCTTC
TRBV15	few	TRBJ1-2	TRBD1	CATSSGQGAWGYTF	TGTGCCACCAGCAGCGGACAGGGGGCCTGGGGCTACACCTTC
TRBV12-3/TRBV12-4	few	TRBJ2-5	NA	CASSPGKETQYF	TGTGCCAGCAGTCCAGGGAAAGAGACCCAGTACTTC
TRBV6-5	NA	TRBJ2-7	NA	CAVYGTSLREQYF	TGTGCCGTCTACGGGACCAGCCTAAGAGAGCAGTACTTC
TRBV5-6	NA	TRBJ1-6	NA	CASSLTALSYNSPLHF	TGTGCCAGCAGCCTGACAGCCCTCTCCTATAATTCACCCCTCCACTTT